These 28 T cell receptor beta chains originate from one sample sequenced in a study of blood T cell repertoires in COVID-19. Sequencing was performed with immunoSEQ multiplex PCR; in TCRdb, only in-frame clones are kept and a portion is missing. The sample has 150,000 to 200,000 clones, around 85% seen once. The sample taken for sequencing was peripheral blood. Receptor source: a man older than 75 with COVID-19, enrolled during active disease.

J is TRBJ2-1 and V is TRBV5-4, with 8 bases matching TRBD1. V shed 0 bases and J 6 bases; nucleotides not matched to a gene: 14. The CDR3 is made up of 18 amino acids. Per germline, CDR1 SGHNT and CDR2 YYREEE (reference sequence). The CDR3 nucleotides read TGTGCCAGCAGCTTGGGAGCAGGGGGCGCGACGAGTGGCAATGAGCAGTTCTTC. It codes for CASSLGAGGATSGNEQFF.

The V gene is TRBV7-2, the J gene TRBJ2-7; TRBD2 matches at 10 bases. CDR1 SGHTA and CDR2 FQGNSA come from the germline V gene. V gave up 5 bases and J gave up 1 base; unmatched junction bases: 2. The length of the CDR3 is 14 residues. The DNA of the CDR3 is TGTGCCAGCAGCCGGGGACTAGCGTCCTACGAGCAGTACTTC. It codes for CASSRGLASYEQYF.

The rearrangement links TRBV5-6 to TRBJ1-4; D gene uncertain. Germline values: CDR1 SGHDT, CDR2 YYEEEE. CDR3 size: 18 residues. The V end was cut by 4 bases, the J end by 0 bases, with 19 bases between. The chain's CDR3 is CASSLNPERSATNEKLFF. In DNA, the CDR3 is TGTGCCAGCAGCCTAAACCCCGAGAGGAGCGCAACTAATGAAAAACTGTTTTTT.

The CDR3 loop reads CASSLYGTAFTDTQYF. The CDR3 DNA is TGTGCCAGCAGCCTATACGGGACAGCCTTCACAGATACGCAGTATTTT. The genes are TRBV28 and TRBJ2-3; 7 bases line up with TRBD1. Germline V gene data show CDR1 as MDHEN and CDR2 as SYDVKM. With 6 bases clipped from V and 2 bases from J, the junction kept 11 bases outside the gene matches. This CDR3 spans 16 amino acids.

The chain employs TRBV15 and TRBJ2-3; TRBD2 agrees at 7 bases. Trimming removed 1 base from V and 6 bases from J; junction bases left unmatched: 4. Germline V gives CDR1 LNHNV, CDR2 YYDKDF (reference sequence). This CDR3 is built from 14 residues. The CDR3 bases are TGTGCCACCAGCAGAGGGGGGGGGTTTGATACGCAGTATTTT. Encoded protein: CATSRGGGFDTQYF.

The chain employs TRBV4-1 and TRBJ1-4, with 7 nucleotides matching TRBD1. CDR3 length equals 17 residues. V shed 0 bases and J 0 bases; nucleotides not matched to a gene: 4. CDR1 is MGHRA and CDR2 is YSYEKL in the germline V gene. CDR3 residues: CASSQEWQGATNEKLFF. The CDR3 DNA follows: TGCGCCAGCAGCCAAGAGTGGCAGGGGGCAACTAATGAAAAACTGTTTTTT.

The rearrangement joins TRBV28 to TRBJ1-2; 8 bases match TRBD1. The length of the CDR3 is 12 residues. Losses at the gene ends were 5 bases for V and 10 bases for J; bases not matched to a gene: 6. The germline V gene encodes CDR1 MDHEN and CDR2 SYDVKM. CDR3 sequence (DNA): TGTGCCAGCAGTCTGAGGACAGGGCCCTACACCTTC. This gives the protein CASSLRTGPYTF.

The chain recombines TRBV6-5 with TRBJ2-1, with TRBD2 identical over 7 bases. Losses at the gene ends were 5 bases for V and 7 bases for J; bases not matched to a gene: 8. The CDR3 loop spans 14 amino acids. The germline gives CDR1 MNHEY, CDR2 SVGAGI. The CDR3 protein is CASSPRPRGNEQFF. CDR3 nucleotides: TGTGCCAGCAGTCCCCGGCCGCGGGGGAATGAGCAGTTCTTC.

This clone was found once. This chain uses TRBV5-4 with TRBJ1-1, with 10 bases that match TRBD1. Per germline, CDR1 SGHNT and CDR2 YYREEE (reference sequence). CDR3 length equals 16 residues. Trimming took 4 bases from V and 4 from J; bases not matched to a gene: 10. CDR3 in amino acids: CASSDSDRGLFTEAFF. The CDR3 coding sequence is TGTGCCAGCAGCGATTCCGACAGGGGGCTGTTCACTGAAGCTTTCTTT.

This clone was recorded only once. The chain employs TRBV7-3 and TRBJ2-5; D not resolved. V gave up 5 bases and J gave up 2 bases, with 15 bases separating them. The CDR3 spans 15 residues. Germline CDR1 is SGHTA and CDR2 is FQGTGA. The CDR3 loop is CASSPSPVPQETQYF. CDR3 DNA: TGTGCCAGCAGCCCTTCCCCAGTCCCGCAAGAGACCCAGTACTTC.

The chain uses TRBV7-8 and TRBJ2-7; TRBD1 might be the D (6 bases). The CDR3 spans 14 residues. The germline V gene has CDR1 SGHVS and CDR2 FQNEAQ. V was shortened by 5 bases and J by 2 bases, with 13 bases between the two germline ends. The CDR3 DNA is TGTGCCAGCAGCCCCAGACAGGTTACCTACGAGCAGTACTTC. Translated: CASSPRQVTYEQYF.

The chain couples TRBV27 to TRBJ1-1, with TRBD1 matching 9 bases. This CDR3 has 17 amino acids. Germline CDR1 MNHEY, CDR2 SMNVEV (reference sequence). Trimming at V came to 3 bases and at J to 6 bases, leaving 14 bases not matched to a gene. In nucleotides, the CDR3 is TGTGCCAGCAGTTTTAAAACAGGGGGCTCATGGGGCGCTGAAGCTTTCTTT. Translated, it gives CASSFKTGGSWGAEAFF.

The chain employs TRBV2 and TRBJ1-5; the match to TRBD1 covers 8 bases. This CDR3 contains 14 residues. J lost 3 bases, V lost 8 bases, and 6 bases had no gene match. Germline assignment: CDR1 SNHLY and CDR2 FYNNEI. CDR3 DNA: TGTGCCAGCTATCCGGACAGGGTCAATCAGCCCCAGCATTTT. This sequence encodes CASYPDRVNQPQHF.

The rearrangement uses TRBV6-5 and TRBJ2-7; a possible D gene is TRBD1 (5 bases). This CDR3 is 14 amino acids long. V was clipped by 2 bases and J by 4 bases, with 12 bases between them. CDR1 is MNHEY and CDR2 is SVGAGI in the germline V gene. CDR3 residues: CASSYAGWGYEQYF. For the CDR3, the DNA is TGTGCCAGCAGTTACGCAGGGTGGGGTTACGAGCAGTACTTC.

For the CDR3, the DNA is TGTGCCAGCAGTTTAGGGGGCAAGTACAATGAGCAGTTCTTC. Translation gives CASSLGGKYNEQFF. V usage is TRBV28 and J usage is TRBJ2-1; D perhaps matches TRBD1 (6 bases). Germline loops: CDR1 MDHEN, CDR2 SYDVKM. Trimming removed 2 bases from V and 4 bases from J, with 9 bases in between. CDR3 size: 14 residues.

On this clone: Other DNA sequences in this sample translate to the same CDR3. This chain joins TRBV9 and TRBJ1-1; 7 positions match TRBD1. The ends lost 0 bases at V and 2 bases at J; junction bases unmatched: 4. This CDR3 has 15 amino acids. Germline V gene sequence: CDR1 SGDLS, CDR2 YYNGEE. The CDR3 nucleotides are TGTGCCAGCAGCGTAGGGACAGGCCTTAACACTGAAGCTTTCTTT. Translating gives CASSVGTGLNTEAFF. Full variable domain (missing parts from reference TRBV9 and TRBJ1-1): DSGVTQTPKHLITATGQRVTLRCSPRSGDLSVYWYQQSLDQGLQFLIQYYNGEERAKGNILERFSAQQFPDLHSELNLSSLELGDSALYFCASSVGTGLNTEAFFGQGTRLTVV.

J is TRBJ1-3 and V is TRBV12-5, with no clear D. Germline CDR1 and CDR2: LGHNT and FRNRAP. The V end was cut by 6 bases, the J end by 0 bases, with 12 bases between. CDR3 size: 15 residues. This CDR3 is CASGPGSYSGNTIYF. CDR3 DNA sequence: TGTGCTAGTGGCCCTGGGAGCTACTCTGGAAACACCATATATTTT. Together with reference TRBV12-5 and TRBJ1-3, the CDR3 gives the full variable domain: DARVTQTPRHKVTEMGQEVTMRCQPILGHNTVFWYRQTMMQGLELLAYFRNRAPLDDSGMPKDRFSAEMPDATLATLKIQPSEPRDSAVYFCASGPGSYSGNTIYFGEGSWLTVV.

A single count supports this clone. The genes are TRBV2 and TRBJ1-1, with a tentative D call TRBD1 (6 bases). Looked up from germline, CDR1 is SNHLY and CDR2 is FYNNEI. V shed 5 bases and J shed 1 base, with 17 bases lying between them. The CDR3 runs to 16 residues. The CDR3 is CASSFRLDRPNTEAFF. The CDR3 DNA reads as TGTGCCAGCAGTTTTAGGTTGGACAGACCGAACACTGAAGCTTTCTTT. Variable domain in full (rest from reference TRBV2 and TRBJ1-1): EPEVTQTPSHQVTQMGQEVILRCVPISNHLYFYWYRQILGQKVEFLVSFYNNEISEKSEIFDDQFSVERPDGSNFTLKIRSTKLEDSAMYFCASSFRLDRPNTEAFFGQGTRLTVV.

The V gene is TRBV5-1, the J gene TRBJ2-7; D is possibly TRBD1 (6 bases). CDR1 SGHRS and CDR2 YFSETQ come from the germline V gene. Trimming left V 7 bases short and J 1 base short, with 15 bases between. The CDR3 is 14 residues long. CDR3 in amino acids: CASGGQSASYEQYF. The CDR3 region has the DNA TGCGCCAGCGGAGGACAGTCGGCTTCCTACGAGCAGTACTTC.

The chain couples TRBV10-1 to TRBJ1-1; a possible D gene is TRBD1 (5 bases). The CDR3 has 13 residues. CDR1 and CDR2 from the germline V gene are WNHNN and SYGVQD (reference sequence). The V end was cut by 6 bases, the J end by 1 base, with 9 bases between. The CDR3 protein is CASSKGENTEAFF. Here the CDR3 DNA reads TGCGCCAGCAGCAAAGGGGAGAACACTGAAGCTTTCTTT.

This chain joins TRBV12-3 or TRBV12-4 and TRBJ2-6, with D unresolved. The V end was cut by 9 bases, the J end by 2 bases, with 8 bases between. The CDR3 runs to 13 residues. The CDR3 bases are TGTGCCAGTAGAGCTACTGGGGCCAACGTCCTGACTTTC. Translating it yields CASRATGANVLTF.

The gene calls are TRBV4-1 and TRBJ2-2; 10 bases line up with TRBD1. J gave up 7 bases and V 3 bases, and 8 bases lay outside the gene matches. Germline lookup yields CDR1 MGHRA and CDR2 YSYEKL. CDR3 length equals 16 residues. CDR3 sequence (DNA): TGCGCCAGCAGCCACCACGACAGGGGGCGCGGCGGGGAGCTGTTTTTT. It specifies CASSHHDRGRGGELFF.

This sequence joins TRBV28 and TRBJ1-4; D is perhaps TRBD1 (6 bases). Deletions cut 3 bases from V and 6 bases from J, with 11 bases between. The CDR3 runs to 14 residues. CDR1 and CDR2 (germline): MDHEN, SYDVKM. The CDR3 DNA reads as TGTGCCAGCAGTTTGGGAGGGGGGGATGAAAAACTGTTTTTT. This codes for CASSLGGGDEKLFF. The full variable domain, in which reference TRBV28 and TRBJ1-4 provide the parts outside the CDR3, is DVKVTQSSRYLVKRTGEKVFLECVQDMDHENMFWYRQDPGLGLRLIYFSYDVKMKEKGDIPEGYSVSREKKERFSLILESASTNQTSMYLCASSLGGGDEKLFFGSGTQLSVL.

The count of this clone is one. The V gene is TRBV19, the J gene TRBJ1-2; 10 bases fit TRBD1. The CDR3 sequence is 15 residues long. Looked up from germline, CDR1 is LNHDA and CDR2 is SQIVND (reference sequence). The V segment lost 6 bases and the J segment 7 bases; nucleotides outside the gene matches: 11. The CDR3 bases are TGTGCCAGTAGCCCCTGGACAGGGGGTACAATTGGCTACACCTTC. This encodes CASSPWTGGTIGYTF.

The chain has TRBV6-5 and TRBJ1-3; 9 bases match TRBD1. The CDR3 is 16 residues long. V lost 2 bases and J lost 5; bases outside the gene matches: 7. Per the germline V gene, CDR1 is MNHEY and CDR2 is SVGAGI. CDR3 amino acids: CASSYVGQGTRNTIYF. CDR3 coding DNA: TGTGCCAGCAGTTACGTGGGACAGGGAACGAGAAACACCATATATTTT.

The chain joins TRBV7-9 to TRBJ2-1; 10 bases match TRBD2. CDR1 and CDR2 (germline): SEHNR, FQNEAQ (reference sequence). The CDR3 covers 14 residues. The junction had 4 bases not matched to a gene; V was cut back by 4 bases and J by 7 bases. The CDR3 region is CASSSGLAPNEQFF. The DNA for the CDR3 is TGTGCCAGCAGCTCGGGACTAGCGCCGAATGAGCAGTTCTTC.

This sequence joins TRBV6-5 and TRBJ2-1, with 10 positions matching TRBD2. The V segment lost 6 bases and the J segment 6 bases; nucleotides outside the gene matches: 8. Germline V gene sequence: CDR1 MNHEY, CDR2 SVGAGI. The CDR3 runs to 15 residues. CDR3: CASRQRGLASNEQFF. For the CDR3, the DNA is TGTGCCAGCAGACAAAGGGGACTAGCGAGCAATGAGCAGTTCTTC.

The sample holds many counts of this clone. The chain couples TRBV11-3 to TRBJ2-7; maybe TRBD1 (6 bases). CDR1 is SGHNT and CDR2 is YENEEA in the germline V gene. This CDR3 is built from 14 residues. The germline V and J ends were trimmed by 1 base and 2 bases, with 9 bases remaining between them. CDR3 residues: CASSLAGATYEQYF. CDR3 DNA: TGTGCCAGCAGCTTAGCAGGGGCGACCTACGAGCAGTACTTC.